This entry describes one T cell receptor beta chain. This specimen belongs to a study of PD-L1 blockade in urothelial cancer. Overall study context: Blood gave a median around 150,000 T cells.

Documented time point: pretreatment peripheral blood. The V gene lost 2 bases and the J gene lost 0 bases, with 9 bases spanning the gap. Germline CDR1 SNHLY, CDR2 FYNNEI. The CDR3 loop spans 15 amino acids. Clones were sequenced by immunoSEQ multiplex PCR, and TCRdb holds only the in-frame ones, with some missing. The sample has more than 55,000 clones, more than 80% seen once. The TCR sequence derives from a man between 70 and 80 years old with urothelial cancer. Sequencing used PBMCs, obtained around atezolizumab (anti-PD-L1) treatment. This rearrangement joins TRBV2 to TRBJ2-3; D might be TRBD2 (6 bases). The CDR3 bases are TGTGCCAGCAGTGAAAAGCTAGCGAGCACAGATACGCAGTATTTT. Amino acids: CASSEKLASTDTQYF.